The rows below give T cell receptor beta chains drawn from one sample of a study of PD-L1 blockade in urothelial cancer. Here immunoSEQ multiplex PCR was the method, and the copy in TCRdb shows in-frame clones only, minus some. The data contain roughly 120,000 clones, around 88% of them singletons. The sample in question was PBMCs, obtained around atezolizumab (anti-PD-L1) treatment. Source of these receptors: a man in his sixties with urothelial cancer. Both conserved end residues are part of each CDR3. A D gene is named only where the DNA matches it firmly. Size tells how often a clone was seen (once, few, many) or the class of an expanded clone, and some rows leave it out.

cdr3_aa | cdr3_nt | v_call | d_call | j_call | clone_size | cdr3_length
CASSYETGETQYF | TGTGCCAGCAGTTACGAGACGGGGGAGACCCAGTACTTC | TRBV6-6 | - | TRBJ2-5 | - | 13
CASSLGLDRGGGANVLTF | TGCGCCAGCAGCTTGGGGCTGGACAGGGGTGGTGGGGCCAACGTCCTGACTTTC | TRBV5-1 | TRBD1 | TRBJ2-6 | - | 18
CASSLDSSGRGDTQYF | TGCGCCAGCAGCCTAGACTCTAGCGGTCGAGGTGATACGCAGTATTTT | TRBV5-1 | TRBD2 | TRBJ2-3 | - | 16
CASSARGPQHF | TGTGCCAGCAGTGCACGGGGGCCCCAGCATTTT | TRBV28 | - | TRBJ1-5 | - | 11
CASSPRNLRDSQETQYF | TGTGCCAGCTCACCACGTAACCTCCGGGACAGCCAAGAGACCCAGTACTTC | TRBV18 | TRBD1 | TRBJ2-5 | - | 17
CASSLGEAEAFF | TGTGCCAGCAGCTTAGGGGAGGCTGAAGCTTTCTTT | TRBV7-6 | - | TRBJ1-1 | - | 12
CASSSGGQGAHGYTF | TGTGCCAGCAGTTCAGGGGGACAGGGGGCCCATGGCTACACCTTC | TRBV6-5 | TRBD1 | TRBJ1-2 | - | 15
CASSLGQGIAGYTF | TGTGCCAGCAGCTTGGGACAGGGGATCGCTGGCTACACCTTC | TRBV5-5 | TRBD1 | TRBJ1-2 | - | 14
CASSGRDRPGNQPQHF | TGTGCCAGCAGTGGAAGGGACAGGCCGGGGAATCAGCCCCAGCATTTT | TRBV28 | TRBD1 | TRBJ1-5 | - | 16
CASSHLAVQGVYEQYF | TGTGCCAGCAGCCACCTAGCTGTGCAGGGGGTTTACGAGCAGTACTTC | TRBV11-2 | TRBD1 | TRBJ2-7 | - | 16
CASSLGEYQETQYF | TGTGCCAGCAGCTTAGGGGAGTACCAAGAGACCCAGTACTTC | TRBV7-9 | - | TRBJ2-5 | - | 14
CASRRNQNTEAFF | TGTGCCAGCAGGCGGAACCAGAACACTGAAGCTTTCTTT | TRBV6-8 | - | TRBJ1-1 | - | 13
CASSPDVDGIYNEQFF | TGTGCCAGTAGCCCCGATGTTGACGGGATCTACAATGAGCAGTTCTTC | TRBV19 | - | TRBJ2-1 | - | 16
CASSLGAGGPAYNEQFF | TGTGCCAGCAGCTTAGGGGCGGGGGGGCCGGCCTACAATGAGCAGTTCTTC | TRBV11-2 | TRBD2 | TRBJ2-1 | - | 17
CASSLPGLAVSGNEQFF | TGTGCCAGCAGCCTACCGGGACTAGCGGTCTCAGGCAATGAGCAGTTCTTC | TRBV11-3 | TRBD2 | TRBJ2-1 | - | 17
CASSYRDRWVTDTQYF | TGTGCCAGCAGCTACCGGGACAGGTGGGTCACAGATACGCAGTATTTT | TRBV5-6 | TRBD1 | TRBJ2-3 | - | 16
CASSQWTGGNTGELFF | TGCGCCAGCAGCCAGTGGACAGGGGGAAACACCGGGGAGCTGTTTTTT | TRBV4-1 | TRBD1 | TRBJ2-2 | - | 16
CASSPGTAGALGTEAFF | TGTGCCAGCTCACCGGGGACAGCTGGGGCCTTGGGCACTGAAGCTTTCTTT | TRBV18 | TRBD1 | TRBJ1-1 | - | 17
CASSSFGFSSYEQYF | TGTGCCAGCAGTAGTTTCGGGTTTAGCTCCTACGAGCAGTACTTC | TRBV28 | - | TRBJ2-7 | - | 15
CASSHPAGGSDTQYF | TGTGCCAGCAGCCATCCAGCGGGAGGGTCAGATACGCAGTATTTT | TRBV11-2 | TRBD2 | TRBJ2-3 | - | 15
CASYGTSGNSEQFF | TGTGCCAGCTACGGGACTAGCGGGAATTCTGAGCAGTTCTTC | TRBV6-6 | TRBD2 | TRBJ2-1 | - | 14
CASSFSYEQYF | TGTGCCAGTTCTTTCTCCTACGAGCAGTACTTC | TRBV2 | - | TRBJ2-7 | - | 11
CAWTRGRADYNEQFF | TGTGCCTGGACTCGCGGGAGGGCCGACTACAATGAGCAGTTCTTC | TRBV30 | TRBD2 | TRBJ2-1 | once | 15
CASSLWLNTEAFF | TGTGCCAGCAGCTTATGGCTGAACACTGAAGCTTTCTTT | TRBV7-8 | - | TRBJ1-1 | - | 13
CASSGLGAGGPHTQYF | TGTGCCAGCAGTGGATTGGGAGCGGGGGGGCCCCATACGCAGTATTTT | TRBV25-1 | TRBD2 | TRBJ2-3 | - | 16